The 10 T cell receptor beta chains reported below all come from one sample, sequenced in a study of T cells after yellow fever vaccination. One entry per CDR3 protein, called by TCRdb with MiXCR from the 5' RACE reads. The sample carries under 200,000 distinct CDR3 sequences, about 10% recorded once. Sequenced material: CD8+ T cells sorted from PBMCs, taken 15 days after the yellow fever booster vaccination. Receptors were obtained from a man in his late teens or twenties who received the YFV17D yellow fever vaccine.

This clonotype has more than one count but fewer than ten. V and J are TRBV29-1 and TRBJ1-2, with 7 bases aligning to TRBD1. The V gene end was trimmed by 7 bases and the J gene end by 2 bases; junction bases not matched to a gene: 4. Germline values: CDR1 SQVTM, CDR2 ANQGSEA. The CDR3 extends over 12 amino acids. CDR3 in amino acids: CSAPTGNYGYTF. The CDR3 region has the DNA TGCAGCGCACCGACAGGGAACTATGGCTACACCTTC. Variable domain in full (rest from reference TRBV29-1 and TRBJ1-2): SAVISQKPSRDICQRGTSLTIQCQVDSQVTMMFWYRQQPGQSLTLIATANQGSEATYESGFVIDKFPISRPNLTFSTLTVSNMSPEDSSIYLCSAPTGNYGYTFGSGTRLTVV.

In this sample, this clonotype turned up a few times. The chain combines TRBV4-1 with TRBJ2-1; D remains unclear. The ends were cut back, 2 bases at V and 2 bases at J, with 16 bases in the middle. The CDR3 has 17 residues. Germline V gives CDR1 MGHRA, CDR2 YSYEKL. The CDR3 spells CASSQLLRVSTYNEQFF. The DNA of the CDR3 is TGCGCCAGCAGCCAACTATTGCGAGTTTCCACCTACAATGAGCAGTTCTTC.

This clonotype was seen only a few times. The chain employs TRBV15 and TRBJ2-2; 11 bases fit TRBD1. Trimming took 5 bases from V and 7 from J; bases not matched to a gene: 6. Germline CDR1 reads LNHNV; CDR2 reads YYDKDF (reference sequence). This CDR3 spans 15 amino acids. CDR3 sequence: CATSQGTGGYGELFF. The DNA for the CDR3 is TGTGCCACCAGCCAAGGGACAGGGGGATACGGGGAGCTGTTTTTT.

V and J are TRBV12-3 or TRBV12-4 and TRBJ1-1; TRBD1 matches at 8 bases. V lost 6 bases, J lost 11 bases, and 8 bases stayed unmatched. The CDR3 runs to 12 residues. CDR3 in amino acids: CASRYGQGDAFF. CDR3 coding DNA: TGTGCCAGCAGGTACGGACAGGGCGACGCTTTCTTT.

The rearrangement links TRBV6-5 to TRBJ2-3; D remains ambiguous. From germline, CDR1 is MNHEY and CDR2 SVGAGI. Trimming took 2 bases from V and 1 from J, leaving 7 bases between them. This CDR3 is 14 amino acids long. CDR3 in amino acids: CASSYLGGTDTQYF. The CDR3 DNA reads TGTGCCAGCAGTTACCTTGGCGGCACAGATACGCAGTATTTT.

This clonotype has only a few counts. The chain carries TRBV29-1 and TRBJ1-1, with D unresolved. This CDR3 comprises 12 residues. The V gene's germline CDR1 is SQVTM and CDR2 ANQGSEA. Trimming cost V 6 bases and J 4 bases, with 12 bases left between them. Written as DNA, the CDR3 is TGCAGCGTGTGGAGGGTCGGCACTGAAGCTTTCTTT. Its translation is CSVWRVGTEAFF.

V usage is TRBV6-5 and J usage is TRBJ1-1, with D maybe TRBD1 (5 bases). The V and J ends lost 4 bases and 5 bases respectively, with 14 bases between them. The CDR3 runs 14 residues. Germline V lookup: CDR1 MNHEY, CDR2 SVGAGI. The CDR3 nucleotides read TGTGCCAGCAGTTCCACAGGCGGATTAACTGAAGCTTTCTTT. It yields the protein CASSSTGGLTEAFF.

A few counts support this clonotype. The V call is TRBV10-3, the J call TRBJ2-2; D is unresolved. The V gene lost 2 bases and the J gene lost 0 bases, with 10 bases spanning the gap. Germline CDR1 reads ENHRY; CDR2 reads SYGVKD. This CDR3 is 16 amino acids long. CDR3 amino acids: CAISERILTNTGELFF. The CDR3 region has the DNA TGTGCCATCAGTGAGCGGATTTTAACGAACACCGGGGAGCTGTTTTTT.

This chain joins TRBV20-1 and TRBJ2-7; possibly TRBD1 for D (6 bases). The ends were cut back, 0 bases at V and 0 bases at J, with 12 bases in the middle. Germline lookup yields CDR1 DFQATT and CDR2 SNEGSKA (reference sequence). This CDR3 has 15 residues. In DNA, the CDR3 is TGCAGTGCTAGAGATGTCACAGGGAGCTCCTACGAGCAGTACTTC. Amino acids: CSARDVTGSSYEQYF.

This clonotype was found a few times. The chain is built from TRBV18 and TRBJ1-4, with D possibly matching TRBD1 (5 bases). Germline loops: CDR1 KGHSH, CDR2 LQKENI. This CDR3 has 14 amino acids. With 6 bases removed from V and 7 bases from J, the gap between germline ends came to 15 bases. CDR3 DNA sequence: TGTGCCAGCTCCCGGGACCCTGGGGCTGAAAAACTGTTTTTT. It encodes CASSRDPGAEKLFF.